This TCR beta chain emerged from a study of cytomegalovirus exposure and HLA in healthy donors (dated by TCRdb to about 2017). In terms of the full investigation: According to a later analysis, one platform produced both the 110 or so validation repertoires and the roughly 650 repertoires of the first cohort. The study aimed to test whether signatures of past pathogen exposure could be identified by cataloging public T cell receptors. Along with the roughly 670-subject first cohort, a separate validation cohort of approximately 110 different subjects was used. High-throughput TCR immunosequencing, statistical association of individual TCRs with disease status, and machine learning were combined to predict cytomegalovirus infection status. What the authors observed across the whole study: The classifier was reported to diagnose cytomegalovirus status with high specificity and sensitivity in both the original and validation cohorts. In vitro tests confirmed that three of the cytomegalovirus-associated TCR beta chains recognize cytomegalovirus antigens. The authors suggested that the approach could potentially be extended to other disease states and immunological phenotypes. Across donors, most TCR sequences were observed very rarely, whereas some public TCRs were present in many individuals. All 120 or so repertoires were used to score co-occurrence in the validation cohort in a later analysis, because that analysis had no HLA typing for the cohort. A later analysis found that TCRs clustered in the first cohort also tended to co-occur in the roughly 120 validation repertoires, with approximately 93% of cluster scores above 0. The study listed over 150 TCR beta chains as associated with cytomegalovirus.

The donors belonged to the validation cohort of approximately 130 subjects, which was separate from the 666-subject first cohort. V ends up 2 bases short and J 5 bases short, with an unmatched junction base count of 8. The germline V gene sets CDR1 to MDHEN and CDR2 to SYDVKM. Including cysteine and phenylalanine, the CDR3 has 15 amino acids. Only the CDR3 DNA is retained, 45 bases long and in frame from the first base. Comments on this clone: Its target antigen remains unknown. No base-level quality is on record; no much larger clone is a single base apart.

The library was generated by the immunoSEQ multiplex PCR assay. In the paper's pipeline: A statistical classification framework was developed to diagnose cytomegalovirus status using the catalog of TCR beta chain sequences. The clones in this table, taken by TCRdb from immuneACCESS, are in-frame only. Not every clone is retained; where verified, under half of the shortfall comes from an unresolved V gene, and the cause of the rest is unknown. From that table come the V and J calls and clone size; the DNA was used to work out D and trimming. Counted in this sample were fewer than 100,000 clones; approximately 94% of them appeared once. Jointly, the top ten make up about 3.3% of the sample.

This sequence originates from a woman aged 18-30 years in good health and CMV-seropositive. The chain is encoded by TRBV28 joined to TRBJ2-5, with 7 middle bases fitting TRBD2. Sequencing input: PBMCs. The CDR3 has the sequence CASSLMAGARETQYF. Read as DNA, the sequence is TGTGCCAGCAGTTTAATGGCGGGAGCTCGGGAGACCCAGTACTTC. The CDR3 plus the reference TRBV28 and TRBJ2-5 genes for the other parts give the full variable domain: DVKVTQSSRYLVKRTGEKVFLECVQDMDHENMFWYRQDPGLGLRLIYFSYDVKMKEKGDIPEGYSVSREKKERFSLILESASTNQTSMYLCASSLMAGARETQYFGPGTRLLVL.